This entry features one TCR beta chain sequence. Its cognate antigen is unknown. TCRdb re-called the 5' RACE reads with MiXCR, one entry per CDR3 protein. Among 250,000 to 350,000 distinct CDR3 sequences listed, around 20% were seen once. The source of the sample is a study of CD8 T cells in ankylosing spondylitis. The CDR3 has 13 amino acids. Germline V gene data show CDR1 as DFQATT and CDR2 as SNEGSKA (reference sequence). With 4 bases removed from V and 1 base from J, the gap between germline ends came to 10 bases. Study observations and caveats: Disease-associated clones were CD8+ and fairly uncommon in peripheral blood.

The source of this sequence is a female donor with ankylosing spondylitis or in good health (not recorded which). V is TRBV20-1 and J is TRBJ2-5; a weak D match, TRBD1 (6 bases). Sequencing was done on a sample of blood, either unsorted or a sorted T cell fraction (not recorded which). This CDR3 reads CSATRGPQETQYF. The CDR3 coding sequence is TGCAGTGCTACCAGGGGTCCCCAAGAGACCCAGTACTTC.